This T cell receptor beta chain was obtained from a study of radiotherapy plus CTLA-4 blockade in lung cancer. Study in general: Around a sixth of patients responded objectively, and approximately 33% achieved disease control. Study-level results: After treatment with radiotherapy plus ipilimumab, TCR clones that came from the tumor expanded in blood. Response, reportedly, was best predicted by interferon-beta along with early blood T cell clone dynamics.

This CDR3 spans 18 amino acids. Germline CDR1 is SGHRS and CDR2 is YFSETQ. Trimming cost V 4 bases and J 4 bases; bases outside gene matches: 16. Only in-frame clones appear in the TCRdb table, and some are missing; sequencing was by immunoSEQ multiplex PCR. Here the sample spans tens of thousands of clones, around 85% being singletons. Participants had chemo-refractory metastatic non-small-cell lung cancer and were treated with focal radiation plus ipilimumab CTLA-4 blockade. As regards this clone: Its antigen is not known.

This TCR was sampled from a human donor with non-small cell lung cancer who had stable disease on radiotherapy plus ipilimumab. The rearrangement uses TRBV5-1 and TRBJ2-3, with 9 bases lining up with TRBD2. The specimen was peripheral blood, collected from a patient treated with radiotherapy plus ipilimumab. CDR3 sequence reads: CASSTSSPQREVPDTQYF. As DNA, the CDR3 is TGCGCCAGCAGCACCAGCTCCCCCCAGCGGGAGGTTCCAGATACGCAGTATTTT. Filled out from reference TRBV5-1 and TRBJ2-3, the complete variable domain reads KAGVTQTPRYLIKTRGQQVTLSCSPISGHRSVSWYQQTPGQGLQFLFEYFSETQRNKGNFPGRFSGRQFSNSRSEMNVSTLELGDSALYLCASSTSSPQREVPDTQYFGPGTRLTVL.